These 2 T cell receptor beta chains came from one sample sequenced in a study of patients and donors after allogeneic stem cell transplantation. TCRdb independently ran MiXCR on the RT-PCR reads; one entry per CDR3 protein. The sample comprises about 960,000 distinct CDR3 sequences, more than 15% of which are singletons, and roughly 6% rests with the top ten. Material for sequencing was blood, either unsorted or a sorted T cell fraction (not recorded which). Receptors were obtained from a human donor who was either an allogeneic HSCT recipient or a stem cell or donor lymphocyte infusion donor (not recorded which). It is not recorded whose cells these are; they may come from a transplant donor.

The chain has TRBV7-3 and TRBJ2-1, with TRBD2 matching over 11 bases. Germline V gives CDR1 SGHTA, CDR2 FQGTGA. Trimming at V came to 5 bases and at J to 16 bases, leaving 10 bases not matched to a gene. This CDR3 is 13 amino acids long. The CDR3, as DNA: TGTGCCAGCAGCCAGATCCCGGGACTAGCGGAATTCTTC. It encodes CASSQIPGLAEFF. Variable domain in full (rest from reference TRBV7-3 and TRBJ2-1): GAGVSQTPSNKVTEKGKYVELRCDPISGHTALYWYRQSLGQGPEFLIYFQGTGAADDSGLPNDRFFAVRPEGSVSTLKIQRTERGDSAVYLCASSQIPGLAEFFGPGTRLTVL.

This clonotype came up a few times. The V call is TRBV25-1, the J call TRBJ2-3; the D is unclear. Germline V gene sequence: CDR1 MGHDK, CDR2 SYGVNS. The CDR3 extends over 13 amino acids. V shed 7 bases and J shed 1 base, with 9 bases lying between them. CDR3 protein: CASKGEGTDTQYF. The CDR3 DNA reads TGTGCCAGCAAGGGCGAGGGCACAGATACGCAGTATTTT. The full variable domain, rest sourced from reference TRBV25-1 and TRBJ2-3, is EADIYQTPRYLVIGTGKKITLECSQTMGHDKMYWYQQDPGMELHLIHYSYGVNSTEKGDLSSESTVSRIRTEHFPLTLESARPSHTSQYLCASKGEGTDTQYFGPGTRLTVL.